These 5 T cell receptor beta chains came from one sample sequenced in a study of blood T cells in healthy people across ages. A J-beta primer mix and a sample-barcoded 5' primer were used in a second PCR of about 7 to 12 cycles. TCRdb re-derived calls from the 5' RACE reads in MiXCR, one entry per CDR3 protein. The table has 1,800,000 or so distinct CDR3 sequences, roughly two fifths seen once; the top ten hold under 25%. Specimen: blood. Every receptor here comes from a human donor in good health.

This clonotype turned up a few times. The rearrangement links TRBV7-9 to TRBJ2-7; perhaps D is TRBD1 or TRBD2 (6 bases each). The germline V gene has CDR1 SEHNR and CDR2 FQNEAQ (reference sequence). The CDR3 length is 14 residues. Trimming stripped 6 bases from V and 4 bases from J, with 16 bases between. This chain's CDR3 is CASSSPEGHYEQYF. The CDR3 DNA reads TGTGCCAGCAGTTCCCCGGAGGGACATTACGAGCAGTACTTC.

The chain carries TRBV7-2 and TRBJ1-1; D uncertain. The V end was cut by 2 bases, the J end by 6 bases, with 7 bases between. Germline V CDR1 and CDR2: SGHTA, FQGNSA. The CDR3 extends over 12 amino acids. The CDR3 here is CASSLPSPEAFF. CDR3 in DNA: TGTGCCAGCAGCTTACCGTCCCCTGAAGCTTTCTTT.

The chain is built from TRBV6-6 and TRBJ1-2; 9 nucleotides match TRBD1. CDR1 and CDR2 (germline): MNHNY, SVGAGI (reference sequence). V was pared by 5 bases and J by 5 bases, with 9 bases of the junction left unmatched. The CDR3 totals 15 residues. CDR3: CASSTDRGREYGYTF. For the CDR3, the DNA is TGTGCCAGCAGTACGGACAGGGGTCGGGAGTATGGCTACACCTTC.

Only a few counts were recorded for this clonotype. This rearrangement joins TRBV10-3 to TRBJ2-7, with a possible D match to TRBD1 (6 bases). Trimming left V 8 bases short and J 5 bases short, with 19 bases between. Germline CDR1 is ENHRY and CDR2 is SYGVKD. The CDR3 contains 14 residues. This chain's CDR3 is CAIAPGQGYNEQYF. CDR3 DNA sequence: TGTGCCATCGCACCGGGACAAGGTTATAACGAGCAGTACTTC.

This clonotype was detected only a few times. The junction and the germline gene differ at one end; a read error may be behind it. This sequence joins TRBV5-1 and TRBJ2-7; weak D call: TRBD1 (6 bases). There are 13 residues in the CDR3. Looked up from germline, CDR1 is SGHRS and CDR2 is YFSETQ. CDR3 amino acids: CASSLQGDYEQYF. The DNA for the CDR3 is TGTGCCAGCAGCCTACAGGGTGACTACGAGCAGTACTTC. Full variable domain (rest looked up from reference TRBV5-1 and TRBJ2-7): KAGVTQTPRYLIKTRGQQVTLSCSPISGHRSVSWYQQTPGQGLQFLFEYFSETQRNKGNFPGRFSGRQFSNSRSEMNVSTLELGDSALYLCASSLQGDYEQYFGPGTRLTVT.